This entry describes one TCR beta chain. This specimen comes from a study of CD8+CD57+ T cells in acquired aplastic anemia. Germline V gene data show CDR1 as MNHNS and CDR2 as SASEGT. The CDR3 runs 14 residues. V lost 6 bases and J 1 base, leaving 10 bases between the germline ends. CD8+CD57+ cell expansion, shown by flow cytometry, had occurred in the patients selected for sequencing. Severe acquired aplastic anemia was the diagnosis recorded for all patients. Genomic DNA provided the template from which TCR beta VDJ and CDR3 profiles were obtained. TCRdb itself ran the reads through MiXCR, one entry per CDR3 protein. Of some 150,000 distinct CDR3 sequences in the sample, 52% were seen once.

The sample was sorted CD4+, CD8+, or CD8+CD57+ T cells (not recorded which) from PBMCs. The TCR comes from a human donor with aplastic anemia. This chain connects TRBV6-1 to TRBJ1-5, with D tentatively TRBD1 (5 bases). The CDR3 nucleotides read TGTGCCAGCAGGTTGCCAGGGAGCAATCAGCCCCAGCATTTT. Protein product: CASRLPGSNQPQHF.